This T cell receptor (beta chain) was profiled in a study of blood T cell repertoires in COVID-19. Overall study: The origin of the acute and convalescent COVID-19 samples was the United States, Italy and Spain. Sample material is recorded as cDNA or gDNA derived from T cells, B-cell-depleted T cells, or PBMCs.

Original analysis: Estimation of nucleated cell counts relied on the amplification of reference gene primers. Method: immunoSEQ multiplex PCR; TCRdb's copy keeps in-frame clones and lacks some. The DNA gave D and trimming, while V, J and clone size come from that table. The profile covers some 59,000 clones, with approximately 91% appearing a single time and less than 4% taken by the ten largest. Material: peripheral blood. The TCR was taken from a man aged 45-60 years with acute or convalescent COVID-19.

The DNA of the CDR3 is TGTGCCAGCAGCGATAGGGGACAGGGTGCCTATGGCTACACCTTC. As protein: CASSDRGQGAYGYTF. The chain has TRBV28 and TRBJ1-2, with TRBD1 identical over 9 bases. Germline V gene sequence: CDR1 MDHEN, CDR2 SYDVKM. This CDR3 is 15 amino acids long. V shed 6 bases and J 4 bases; nucleotides not matched to a gene: 9.